This paragraph covers one TCR beta chain sequence. The antigen is undetermined. The sample comes from a study of beta chain features in type 1 diabetes. Expressed TCRB transcripts were sequenced because the entire RNA isolate underwent reverse transcription. Sequencing was performed with immunoSEQ multiplex PCR; in TCRdb, only in-frame clones are kept and a portion is missing. The table records about 250,000 clones, over 12% of them present only once. Study-level results: VDJ junctions from patients with type 1 diabetes contained fewer insertions and more deletions.

From germline, CDR1 is MNHEY and CDR2 SVGAGI. The CDR3 covers 15 residues. V gave up 4 bases and J gave up 8 bases, with 17 bases separating them. The receptor was derived from a woman between 35 and 50 years old in good health. The sample comprised naive CD4+ T cells from blood. The chain employs TRBV6-5 and TRBJ1-4, with D perhaps TRBD1 (5 bases). The CDR3 protein is CASSSTGGPGEKLFF. The DNA for the CDR3 is TGTGCCAGCAGTTCGACCGGGGGTCCGGGGGAAAAACTGTTTTTT.